A selection of T cell receptor beta chains follows, all from one sample in a study of cytomegalovirus exposure and HLA in healthy donors. The protocol was immunoSEQ multiplex PCR, while the TCRdb copy is restricted to in-frame clones and leaves out a portion. The sample comprises some 120,000 clones, more than 65% of which are singletons, and 4% rests with the top ten. The sequenced material came from PBMCs. Source of these receptors: a young man in good health and CMV-seropositive. Both conserved end residues are part of each CDR3. D genes are given only for firm matches. Rows may omit the clone size; those that give it use once, few, many or a size class.

D,size,J,V,CDR3,DNA
NA,NA,TRBJ2-1,TRBV5-6,CASSLPVDEQFF,TGTGCCAGCAGCCTACCCGTCGATGAGCAGTTCTTC
NA,NA,TRBJ1-2,TRBV9,CASSVGGAGDNYGYTF,TGTGCCAGCAGCGTAGGTGGGGCAGGGGATAACTATGGCTACACCTTC
NA,NA,TRBJ2-1,TRBV10-2,CASSDRGEIYNEQFF,TGCGCCAGCAGTGACCGCGGGGAGATATACAATGAGCAGTTCTTC
TRBD1,NA,TRBJ1-2,TRBV7-9,CASSASGQVVYGYTF,TGTGCCAGCAGCGCCTCGGGACAGGTCGTCTATGGCTACACCTTC
NA,NA,TRBJ2-5,TRBV4-1,CASSQGGRGETQYF,TGCGCCAGCAGCCAAGGGGGAAGGGGAGAGACCCAGTACTTC
NA,NA,TRBJ2-7,TRBV5-5,CASSLPDSSYEQYF,TGTGCCAGCAGCTTACCCGATAGCTCCTACGAGCAGTACTTC
TRBD1,once,TRBJ1-5,TRBV9,CASSAGGQGHQPQHF,TGTGCCAGCAGCGCAGGGGGACAGGGTCATCAGCCCCAGCATTTT
TRBD1,NA,TRBJ2-7,TRBV5-8,CASSPGQGEGYEQYF,TGCGCCAGCAGCCCCGGACAGGGGGAAGGCTACGAGCAGTACTTC
NA,NA,TRBJ2-2,TRBV4-3,CASSQGRGAGELFF,TGCGCCAGCAGCCAAGGGCGGGGAGCCGGGGAGCTGTTTTTT
TRBD1,NA,TRBJ1-5,TRBV19,CASSILVASGGGNQPQHF,TGTGCCAGTAGTATTTTAGTTGCGTCAGGGGGTGGCAATCAGCCCCAGCATTTT
NA,NA,TRBJ1-3,TRBV6-5,CASRGGLAGNTIYF,TGTGCCAGCAGAGGGGGTCTGGCGGGAAACACCATATATTTT
NA,NA,TRBJ2-1,TRBV30,CAWSGRGGISYNEQFF,TGTGCCTGGAGTGGGAGGGGGGGGATCTCCTACAATGAGCAGTTCTTC
TRBD1,NA,TRBJ1-5,TRBV27,CASSHRGLIQPQHF,TGTGCCAGCAGTCACAGGGGTTTGATTCAGCCCCAGCATTTT
NA,once,TRBJ1-6,TRBV19,CASSVVVDSPLHF,TGTGCCAGTAGTGTAGTTGTAGATTCACCCCTCCACTTT
TRBD2,NA,TRBJ2-1,TRBV19,CASSPGLAVNEQFF,TGTGCCAGTAGTCCGGGACTAGCCGTCAATGAGCAGTTCTTC
NA,once,TRBJ2-5,TRBV7-6,CASSFTAGETQYF,TGTGCCAGCAGCTTTACGGCCGGGGAGACCCAGTACTTC
NA,NA,TRBJ2-1,TRBV7-2,CASSLFRRNNEQFF,TGTGCCAGCAGCTTATTTCGGCGGAACAATGAGCAGTTCTTC
NA,NA,TRBJ1-5,TRBV6-6,CASSVTGNQPQHF,TGTGCCAGCAGTGTAACAGGCAATCAGCCCCAGCATTTT
TRBD1,NA,TRBJ2-5,TRBV10-3,CAIRSPGQQETQYF,TGTGCCATCCGTAGCCCGGGACAGCAAGAGACCCAGTACTTC
NA,NA,TRBJ1-5,TRBV30,CAWSKSGSRQPQHF,TGTGCCTGGAGTAAATCAGGTTCTCGTCAGCCCCAGCATTTT
NA,NA,TRBJ2-2,TRBV19,CASSRRGVRGRGTGELFF,TGTGCCAGTAGTCGTCGGGGGGTCCGGGGGCGTGGAACCGGGGAGCTGTTTTTT
TRBD1,NA,TRBJ2-5,TRBV11-3,CASSPGQGAVETQYF,TGTGCCAGCAGCCCAGGACAGGGGGCTGTTGAGACCCAGTACTTC
NA,NA,TRBJ1-4,TRBV6-1,CASSEAKSFIEKLFF,TGTGCCAGCAGTGAAGCTAAGAGCTTCATTGAAAAACTGTTTTTT
TRBD2,NA,TRBJ2-2,TRBV2,CASRWGTSGVLSTGELFF,TGTGCCAGCAGATGGGGCACTAGCGGGGTTCTTTCCACCGGGGAGCTGTTTTTT
NA,NA,TRBJ1-2,TRBV19,CATQPPGQIFSYTF,TGTGCCACCCAACCCCCGGGACAAATTTTTAGCTACACCTTC
NA,NA,TRBJ1-4,TRBV5-5,CASSYGTLGNEKLFF,TGTGCCAGCAGTTACGGGACACTGGGAAATGAAAAACTGTTTTTT
NA,NA,TRBJ1-2,TRBV30,CAWRSGPHYGYTF,TGTGCCTGGAGGTCAGGGCCCCACTATGGCTACACCTTC
NA,NA,TRBJ2-3,TRBV5-1,CASSLSVTSGDTQYF,TGCGCCAGCAGCTTGTCAGTGACTAGTGGAGATACGCAGTATTTT
NA,NA,TRBJ2-5,TRBV4-3,CASSQDRAAEEETQYF,TGCGCCAGCAGCCAAGATCGCGCGGCAGAGGAAGAGACCCAGTACTTC
TRBD1,NA,TRBJ2-2,TRBV2,CASRTGTGGSGELFF,TGTGCCAGCAGAACTGGGACAGGGGGGTCCGGGGAGCTGTTTTTT
TRBD1,NA,TRBJ1-4,TRBV19,CASSSTETGEAEKLFF,TGTGCCAGTAGTTCGACCGAGACAGGGGAGGCTGAAAAACTGTTTTTT
TRBD2,NA,TRBJ2-3,TRBV9,CASSASGGGADTQYF,TGTGCCAGCAGCGCTAGCGGAGGAGGGGCAGATACGCAGTATTTT